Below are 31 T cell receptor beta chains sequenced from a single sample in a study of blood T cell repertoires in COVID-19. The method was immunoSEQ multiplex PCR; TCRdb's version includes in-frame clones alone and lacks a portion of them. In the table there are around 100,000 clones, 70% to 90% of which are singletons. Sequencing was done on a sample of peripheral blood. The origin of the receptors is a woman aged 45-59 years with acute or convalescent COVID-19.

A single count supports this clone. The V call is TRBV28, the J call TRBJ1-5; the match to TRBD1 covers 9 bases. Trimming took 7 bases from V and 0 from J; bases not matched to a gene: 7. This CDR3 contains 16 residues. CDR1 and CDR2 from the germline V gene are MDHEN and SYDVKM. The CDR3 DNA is TGTGCCAGCATATGGGACAGGGCGTTTAGCAATCAGCCCCAGCATTTT. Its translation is CASIWDRAFSNQPQHF.

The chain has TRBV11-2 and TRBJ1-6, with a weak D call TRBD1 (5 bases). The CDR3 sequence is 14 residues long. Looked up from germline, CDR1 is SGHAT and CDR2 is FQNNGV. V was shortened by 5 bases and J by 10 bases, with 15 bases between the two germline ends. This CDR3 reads CASSPSGPRSPLHF. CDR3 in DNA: TGTGCCAGCAGCCCATCAGGGCCTAGATCACCCCTCCACTTT.

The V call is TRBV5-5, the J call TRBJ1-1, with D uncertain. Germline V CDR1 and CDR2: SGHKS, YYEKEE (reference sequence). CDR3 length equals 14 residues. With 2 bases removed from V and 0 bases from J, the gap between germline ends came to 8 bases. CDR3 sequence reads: CASSFHRVNTEAFF. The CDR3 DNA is TGTGCCAGCAGCTTCCATCGGGTGAACACTGAAGCTTTCTTT. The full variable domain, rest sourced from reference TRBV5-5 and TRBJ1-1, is DAGVTQSPTHLIKTRGQQVTLRCSPISGHKSVSWYQQVLGQGPQFIFQYYEKEERGRGNFPDRFSARQFPNYSSELNVNALLLGDSALYLCASSFHRVNTEAFFGQGTRLTVV.

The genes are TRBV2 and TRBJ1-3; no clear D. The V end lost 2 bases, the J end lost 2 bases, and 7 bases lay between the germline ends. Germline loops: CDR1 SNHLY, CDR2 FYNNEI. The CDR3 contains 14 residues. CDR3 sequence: CASSERETGNTIYF. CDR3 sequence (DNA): TGTGCCAGCAGTGAACGGGAAACTGGAAACACCATATATTTT.

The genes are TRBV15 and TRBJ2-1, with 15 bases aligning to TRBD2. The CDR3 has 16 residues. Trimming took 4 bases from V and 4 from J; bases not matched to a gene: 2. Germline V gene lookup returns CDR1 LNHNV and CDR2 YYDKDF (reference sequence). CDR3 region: CATSIGTSGGYNEQFF. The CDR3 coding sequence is TGTGCCACCAGCATTGGGACTAGCGGGGGGTACAATGAGCAGTTCTTC.

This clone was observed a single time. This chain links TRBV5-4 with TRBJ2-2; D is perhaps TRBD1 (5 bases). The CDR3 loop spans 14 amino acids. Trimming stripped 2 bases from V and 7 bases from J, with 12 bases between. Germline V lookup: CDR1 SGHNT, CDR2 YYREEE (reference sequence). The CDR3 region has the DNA TGTGCCAGCAGCTTATCAGGGATGATCGGGGAGCTGTTTTTT. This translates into CASSLSGMIGELFF.

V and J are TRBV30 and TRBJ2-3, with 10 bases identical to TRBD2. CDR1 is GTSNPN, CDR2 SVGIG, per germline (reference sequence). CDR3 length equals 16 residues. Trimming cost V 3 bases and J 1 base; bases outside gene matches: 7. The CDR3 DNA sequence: TGTGCCTGGAGCCTACTAGCGGGGACGGGCACAGATACGCAGTATTTT. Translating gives CAWSLLAGTGTDTQYF.

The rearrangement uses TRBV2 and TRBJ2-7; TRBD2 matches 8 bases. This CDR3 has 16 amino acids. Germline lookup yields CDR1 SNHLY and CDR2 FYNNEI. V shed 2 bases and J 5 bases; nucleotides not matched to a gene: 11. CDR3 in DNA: TGTGCCAGCAGTGAAAGGGGTCCGGGAGGGCCGGACGAGCAGTACTTC. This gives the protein CASSERGPGGPDEQYF.

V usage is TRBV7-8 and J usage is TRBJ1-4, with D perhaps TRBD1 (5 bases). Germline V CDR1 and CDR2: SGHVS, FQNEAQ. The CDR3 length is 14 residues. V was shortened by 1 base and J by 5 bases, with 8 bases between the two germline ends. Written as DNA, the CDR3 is TGTGCCAGCAGCTTAGGACAGCTCAATGAAAAACTGTTTTTT. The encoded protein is CASSLGQLNEKLFF.

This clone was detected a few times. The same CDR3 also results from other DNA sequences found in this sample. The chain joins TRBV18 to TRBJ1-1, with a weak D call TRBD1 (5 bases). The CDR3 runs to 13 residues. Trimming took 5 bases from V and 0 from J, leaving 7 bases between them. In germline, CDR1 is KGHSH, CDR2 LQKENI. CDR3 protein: CASSEDMNTEAFF. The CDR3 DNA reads TGTGCCAGCTCAGAGGACATGAACACTGAAGCTTTCTTT.

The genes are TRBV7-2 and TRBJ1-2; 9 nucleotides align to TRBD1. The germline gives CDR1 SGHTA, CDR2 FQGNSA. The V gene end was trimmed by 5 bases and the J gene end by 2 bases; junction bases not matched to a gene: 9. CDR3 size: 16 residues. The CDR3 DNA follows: TGTGCCAGCAGCACGACAATCGGGACAGGGAACTATGGCTACACCTTC. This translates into CASSTTIGTGNYGYTF.

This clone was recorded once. As DNA, the CDR3 is TGTGCCAGCAGTTACTCGCGGGGCGTTGGCACTGAAGCTTTCTTT. Protein sequence: CASSYSRGVGTEAFF. The gene calls are TRBV6-5 and TRBJ1-1, with D possibly matching TRBD1 (5 bases). The CDR3 has 15 residues. Trimming left V 0 bases short and J 4 bases short, with 12 bases between. Germline V gives CDR1 MNHEY, CDR2 SVGAGI.

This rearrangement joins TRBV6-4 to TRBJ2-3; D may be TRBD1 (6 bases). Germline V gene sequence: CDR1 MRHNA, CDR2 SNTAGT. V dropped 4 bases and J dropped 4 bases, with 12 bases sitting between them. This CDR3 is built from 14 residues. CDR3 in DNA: TGTGCCAGCAGTGTCACAGGGAGCGCAGATACGCAGTATTTT. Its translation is CASSVTGSADTQYF.

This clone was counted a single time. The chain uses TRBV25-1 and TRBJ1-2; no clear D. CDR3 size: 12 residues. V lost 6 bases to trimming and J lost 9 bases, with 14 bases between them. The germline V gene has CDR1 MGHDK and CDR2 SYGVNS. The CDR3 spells CASSQHEVSYTF. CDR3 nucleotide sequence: TGTGCCAGCAGCCAACACGAGGTTAGCTACACCTTC.

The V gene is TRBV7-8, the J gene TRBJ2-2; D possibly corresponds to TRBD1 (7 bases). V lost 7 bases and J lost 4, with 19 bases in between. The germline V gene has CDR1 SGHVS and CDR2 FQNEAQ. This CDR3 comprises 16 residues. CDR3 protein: CASIQVEGAVTGELFF. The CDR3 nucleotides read TGTGCCAGCATCCAGGTGGAGGGGGCGGTCACCGGGGAGCTGTTTTTT.

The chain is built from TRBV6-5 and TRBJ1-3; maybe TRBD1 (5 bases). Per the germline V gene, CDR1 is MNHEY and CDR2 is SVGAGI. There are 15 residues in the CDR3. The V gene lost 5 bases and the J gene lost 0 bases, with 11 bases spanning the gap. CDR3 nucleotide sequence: TGTGCCAGCAGTCACCAGGACATCTCTGGAAACACCATATATTTT. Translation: CASSHQDISGNTIYF.

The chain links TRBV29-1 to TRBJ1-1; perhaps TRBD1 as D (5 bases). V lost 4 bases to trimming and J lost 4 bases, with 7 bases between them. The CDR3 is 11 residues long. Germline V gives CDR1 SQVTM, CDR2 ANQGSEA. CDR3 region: CSVVTGTEAFF. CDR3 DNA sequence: TGCAGCGTTGTCACAGGCACTGAAGCTTTCTTT.

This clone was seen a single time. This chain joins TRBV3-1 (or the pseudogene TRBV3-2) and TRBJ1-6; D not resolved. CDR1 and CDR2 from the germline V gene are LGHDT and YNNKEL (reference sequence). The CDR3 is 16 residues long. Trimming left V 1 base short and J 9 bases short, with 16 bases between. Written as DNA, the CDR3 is TGTGCCAGCAGCCAAGGAGTAGGTGGGAGCGGTTCACCCCTCCACTTT. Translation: CASSQGVGGSGSPLHF.

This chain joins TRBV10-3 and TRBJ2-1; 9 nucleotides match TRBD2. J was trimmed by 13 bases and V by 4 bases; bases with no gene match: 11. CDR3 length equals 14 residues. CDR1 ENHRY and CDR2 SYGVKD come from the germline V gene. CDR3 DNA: TGTGCCATCAGTGCTCCGGTAGCGGGGGCCGTACAGTTCTTC. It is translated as CAISAPVAGAVQFF.

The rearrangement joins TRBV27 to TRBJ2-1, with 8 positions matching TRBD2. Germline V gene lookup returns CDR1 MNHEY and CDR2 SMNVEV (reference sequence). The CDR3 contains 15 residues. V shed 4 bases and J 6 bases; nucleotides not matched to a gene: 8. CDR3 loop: CASSSPGTSPNEQFF. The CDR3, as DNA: TGTGCCAGCAGTTCACCCGGGACTAGTCCCAATGAGCAGTTCTTC.

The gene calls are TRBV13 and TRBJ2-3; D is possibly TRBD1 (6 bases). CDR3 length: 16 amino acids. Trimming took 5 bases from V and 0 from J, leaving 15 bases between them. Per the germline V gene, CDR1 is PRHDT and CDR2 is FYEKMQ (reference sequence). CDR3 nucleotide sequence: TGTGCCAGCAGCGCACTGGACAGCGATAGCACAGATACGCAGTATTTT. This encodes CASSALDSDSTDTQYF.

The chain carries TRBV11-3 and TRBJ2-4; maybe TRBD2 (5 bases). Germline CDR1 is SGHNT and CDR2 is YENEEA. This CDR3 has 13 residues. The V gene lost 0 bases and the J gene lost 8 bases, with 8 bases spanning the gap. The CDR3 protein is CASSLDVGDIQYF. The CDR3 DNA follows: TGTGCCAGCAGCTTAGATGTCGGGGACATTCAGTACTTC.

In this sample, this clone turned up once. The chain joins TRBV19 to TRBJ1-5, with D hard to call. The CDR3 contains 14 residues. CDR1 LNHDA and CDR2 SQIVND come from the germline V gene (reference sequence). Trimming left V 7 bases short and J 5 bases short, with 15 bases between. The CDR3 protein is CASISGPSDQPQHF. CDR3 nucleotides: TGTGCCAGTATTTCAGGTCCCTCCGATCAGCCCCAGCATTTT.

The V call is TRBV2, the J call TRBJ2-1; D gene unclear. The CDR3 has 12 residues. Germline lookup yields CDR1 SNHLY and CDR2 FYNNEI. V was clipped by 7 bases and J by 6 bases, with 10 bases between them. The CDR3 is CASTQEFNEQFF. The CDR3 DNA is TGTGCCAGCACCCAAGAGTTCAATGAGCAGTTCTTC.

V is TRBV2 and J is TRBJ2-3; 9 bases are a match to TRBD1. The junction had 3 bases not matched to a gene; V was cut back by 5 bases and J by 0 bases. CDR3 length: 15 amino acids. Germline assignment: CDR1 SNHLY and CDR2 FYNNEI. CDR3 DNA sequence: TGTGCCAGCAGTTGGACAGGGGTGAGCACAGATACGCAGTATTTT. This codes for CASSWTGVSTDTQYF.

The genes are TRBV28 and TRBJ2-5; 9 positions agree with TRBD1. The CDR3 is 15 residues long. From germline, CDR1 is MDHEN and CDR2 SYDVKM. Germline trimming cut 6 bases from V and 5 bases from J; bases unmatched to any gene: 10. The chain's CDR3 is CASSSPGTGWETQYF. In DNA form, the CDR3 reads TGTGCCAGCAGCTCCCCCGGGACAGGGTGGGAGACCCAGTACTTC.

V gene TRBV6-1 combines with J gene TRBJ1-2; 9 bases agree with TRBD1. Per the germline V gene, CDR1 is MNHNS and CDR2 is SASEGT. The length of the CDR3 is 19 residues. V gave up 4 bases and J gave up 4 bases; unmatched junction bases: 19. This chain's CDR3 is CASSGGPPGTGNYPYGYTF. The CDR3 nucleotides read TGTGCCAGCAGTGGGGGGCCTCCGGGGACAGGGAATTATCCCTATGGCTACACCTTC.

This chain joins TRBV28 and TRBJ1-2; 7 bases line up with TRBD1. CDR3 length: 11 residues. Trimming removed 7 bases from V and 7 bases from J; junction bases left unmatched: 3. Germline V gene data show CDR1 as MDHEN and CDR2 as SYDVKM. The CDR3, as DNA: TGTGCCAGCAAGGGGGCAGGTGGCTACACCTTC. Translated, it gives CASKGAGGYTF.

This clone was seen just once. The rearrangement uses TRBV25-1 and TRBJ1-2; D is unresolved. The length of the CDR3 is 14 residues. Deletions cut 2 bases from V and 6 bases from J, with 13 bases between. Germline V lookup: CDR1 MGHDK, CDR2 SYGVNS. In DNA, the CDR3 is TGTGCCAGCAGTGAAGCGGGCGGTGTCCATGGCTACACCTTC. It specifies CASSEAGGVHGYTF.

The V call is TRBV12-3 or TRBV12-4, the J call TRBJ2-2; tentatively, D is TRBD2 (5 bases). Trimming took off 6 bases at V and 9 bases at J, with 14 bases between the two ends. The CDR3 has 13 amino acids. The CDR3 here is CASSTSGRRELFF. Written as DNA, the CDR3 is TGTGCCAGCAGCACTAGTGGACGTAGGGAGCTGTTTTTT.

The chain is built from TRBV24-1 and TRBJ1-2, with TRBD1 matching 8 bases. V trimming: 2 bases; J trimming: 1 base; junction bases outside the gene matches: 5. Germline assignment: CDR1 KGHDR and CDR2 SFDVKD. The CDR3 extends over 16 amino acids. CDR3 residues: CATSDSQTGVNYGYTF. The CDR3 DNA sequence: TGTGCCACCAGTGATTCCCAGACAGGGGTTAACTATGGCTACACCTTC.